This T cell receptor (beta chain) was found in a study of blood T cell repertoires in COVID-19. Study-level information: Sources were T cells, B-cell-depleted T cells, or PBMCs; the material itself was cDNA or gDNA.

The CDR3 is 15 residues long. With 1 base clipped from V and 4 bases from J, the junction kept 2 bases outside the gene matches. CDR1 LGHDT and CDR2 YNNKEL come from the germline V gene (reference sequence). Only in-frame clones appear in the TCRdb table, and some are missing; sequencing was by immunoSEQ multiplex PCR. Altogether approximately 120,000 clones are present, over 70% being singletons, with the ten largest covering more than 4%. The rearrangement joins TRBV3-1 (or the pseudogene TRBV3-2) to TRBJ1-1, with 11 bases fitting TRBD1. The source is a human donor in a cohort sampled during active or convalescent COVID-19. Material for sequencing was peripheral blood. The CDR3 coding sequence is TGTGCCAGCAGCCAAGGGACAGGGGGCTCCACTGAAGCTTTCTTT. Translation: CASSQGTGGSTEAFF.